These T cell receptor beta chains were read from a single sample in a study of STAT5B mutations in CD4+ large granular lymphocyte leukemia. This table comes from immunoSEQ multiplex PCR, and its TCRdb copy is limited to in-frame clones, with some not included. This table holds 30,000 or so clones, approximately 79% found once. What was sequenced was CD4+ T cells from blood buffy coats. Receptors were obtained from a human donor in good health. The CDR3 runs from the conserved cysteine through the conserved F or W. Each record gives: clone size, J gene, D gene, V gene, CDR3 DNA, CDR3 protein. The D gene is left open where the match is weak. The size field is filled for only some rows; it gives once, few, many or a size class.

clone size: .; J gene: TRBJ1-1; D gene: .; V gene: TRBV5-1; CDR3 DNA: TGCGCCAGCAGCTTGGTGGCGACCAGCACTGAAGCTTTCTTT; CDR3 protein: CASSLVATSTEAFF
clone size: .; J gene: TRBJ1-6; D gene: .; V gene: TRBV11-1; CDR3 DNA: TGTGCCAGCAGCTTAGACAGGGTCCGGTCACCCCTCCACTTT; CDR3 protein: CASSLDRVRSPLHF
clone size: few; J gene: TRBJ1-2; D gene: .; V gene: TRBV5-1; CDR3 DNA: TGCGCCAGCAGCCCCCGGACAGACTATGAGGGCTACACCTTC; CDR3 protein: CASSPRTDYEGYTF
clone size: .; J gene: TRBJ2-7; D gene: .; V gene: TRBV2; CDR3 DNA: TGTGCCAGCAGTGAAGGTAGGGCCTACGAGCAGTACTTC; CDR3 protein: CASSEGRAYEQYF
clone size: .; J gene: TRBJ1-5; D gene: .; V gene: TRBV6-5; CDR3 DNA: TGTGCCAGCAGTTTGACAGGATATAGCAATCAGCCCCAGCATTTT; CDR3 protein: CASSLTGYSNQPQHF
clone size: .; J gene: TRBJ2-2; D gene: .; V gene: TRBV5-4; CDR3 DNA: TGTGCCAGCAGCTTCTGGGGGCTGAGCAGGGGGGCCGGGGAGCTGTTTTTT; CDR3 protein: CASSFWGLSRGAGELFF
clone size: .; J gene: TRBJ1-3; D gene: .; V gene: TRBV21-1; CDR3 DNA: TGTGCCAGCAGCTACCAACCCAGGAGAACTGGAAACACCATATATTTT; CDR3 protein: CASSYQPRRTGNTIYF
clone size: .; J gene: TRBJ2-4; D gene: TRBD2; V gene: TRBV19; CDR3 DNA: TGTGCCAGTACAACTAGCGGCAACACCATAGCCAAAAACATTCAGTACTTC; CDR3 protein: CASTTSGNTIAKNIQYF
clone size: .; J gene: TRBJ2-4; D gene: .; V gene: TRBV11-3; CDR3 DNA: TGTGCCAGCAGCTTAGGGCGGCGGTCCAACATTCAGTACTTC; CDR3 protein: CASSLGRRSNIQYF
clone size: .; J gene: TRBJ2-1; D gene: .; V gene: TRBV7-2; CDR3 DNA: TGTGCCAGCAGCTTATATGGGTCTTACAATGAGCAGTTCTTC; CDR3 protein: CASSLYGSYNEQFF
clone size: .; J gene: TRBJ2-2; D gene: TRBD1; V gene: TRBV19; CDR3 DNA: TGTGCCAGTTCACCGGGGACAGGGGTCAGCGGGGAGCTGTTTTTT; CDR3 protein: CASSPGTGVSGELFF
clone size: .; J gene: TRBJ2-7; D gene: TRBD2; V gene: TRBV11-2; CDR3 DNA: TGTGCCAGCAGCTTCTCTAGCGGGGGGTATTACGAGCAGTACTTC; CDR3 protein: CASSFSSGGYYEQYF
clone size: .; J gene: TRBJ2-7; D gene: .; V gene: TRBV5-6; CDR3 DNA: TGTGCCAGCAGCTTGGTGCTATCAAGCTCCTACGAGCAGTACTTC; CDR3 protein: CASSLVLSSSYEQYF
clone size: .; J gene: TRBJ2-7; D gene: .; V gene: TRBV5-4; CDR3 DNA: TGTGCCAGCAGCTTAGGGACACTGAGCTCCTACGAGCAGTACTTC; CDR3 protein: CASSLGTLSSYEQYF
clone size: .; J gene: TRBJ1-5; D gene: .; V gene: TRBV30; CDR3 DNA: TGTGCCCTATTTTCAAGGGGTGGCCAGCCCCAGCATTTT; CDR3 protein: CALFSRGGQPQHF
clone size: .; J gene: TRBJ2-3; D gene: TRBD1; V gene: TRBV18; CDR3 DNA: TGTGCCAGCTCAAGACAGGGGGGCACAGATACGCAGTATTTT; CDR3 protein: CASSRQGGTDTQYF
clone size: .; J gene: TRBJ2-1; D gene: TRBD2; V gene: TRBV6-4; CDR3 DNA: TGTGCCAGCAGTGTTCAAGCGGGGGCCCCCAATGAGCAGTTCTTC; CDR3 protein: CASSVQAGAPNEQFF
clone size: .; J gene: TRBJ2-2; D gene: .; V gene: TRBV7-9; CDR3 DNA: TGTGCCAGCAGCTTAGCCGGGGGCCGGACCGGGGAGCTGTTTTTT; CDR3 protein: CASSLAGGRTGELFF
clone size: once; J gene: TRBJ2-3; D gene: .; V gene: TRBV5-4; CDR3 DNA: TGTGCCAGCAGCCACCCTACAGGTAGCACAGATACGCAGTATTTT; CDR3 protein: CASSHPTGSTDTQYF
clone size: once; J gene: TRBJ2-7; D gene: .; V gene: TRBV7-6; CDR3 DNA: TGTGCCAGCAGCTTAGACAGAAACTACGAGCAGTACTTC; CDR3 protein: CASSLDRNYEQYF
clone size: once; J gene: TRBJ2-3; D gene: .; V gene: TRBV10-3; CDR3 DNA: TGTGCCATCAAGAATAGCACAGATACGCAGTATTTT; CDR3 protein: CAIKNSTDTQYF
clone size: .; J gene: TRBJ2-3; D gene: .; V gene: TRBV9; CDR3 DNA: TGTGCCAGCAGCGTAGTTGACCAGCGAGGTTCGCAGTATTTT; CDR3 protein: CASSVVDQRGSQYF
clone size: .; J gene: TRBJ2-1; D gene: TRBD2; V gene: TRBV7-9; CDR3 DNA: TGTGCCAGCAGCGATCTAGCGGGAGGTGAGCAGTTCTTC; CDR3 protein: CASSDLAGGEQFF
clone size: .; J gene: TRBJ1-1; D gene: TRBD1; V gene: TRBV10-3; CDR3 DNA: TGTGCCATCAGTGAGGACAGGGCCGAGAACACTAAAGCTTTCTTT; CDR3 protein: CAISEDRAENTKAFF
clone size: few; J gene: TRBJ1-6; D gene: .; V gene: TRBV6-5; CDR3 DNA: TGTGCCAGCAGTTACCAAAAGCCCCCCTCGGGATCACCCCTCCACTTT; CDR3 protein: CASSYQKPPSGSPLHF
clone size: .; J gene: TRBJ1-1; D gene: .; V gene: TRBV4-2; CDR3 DNA: TGTGCCAGCAGAGGAAACAGAATGAACACTGAAGCTTTCTTT; CDR3 protein: CASRGNRMNTEAFF
clone size: .; J gene: TRBJ1-2; D gene: .; V gene: TRBV30; CDR3 DNA: TGTGCCTGGACCCCTGGGGGCAGTAAGGGCTACACCTTC; CDR3 protein: CAWTPGGSKGYTF
clone size: .; J gene: TRBJ2-7; D gene: TRBD2; V gene: TRBV27; CDR3 DNA: TGTGCCAGCAGTTTATTGGCTAGCGGGGCCTACGAGCAGTACTTC; CDR3 protein: CASSLLASGAYEQYF
clone size: .; J gene: TRBJ2-1; D gene: TRBD1; V gene: TRBV5-8; CDR3 DNA: TGTGCCAGCAGCTGGGACAGGGCTGGGAATGAGCAGTTCTTC; CDR3 protein: CASSWDRAGNEQFF
clone size: .; J gene: TRBJ2-5; D gene: TRBD2; V gene: TRBV11-1; CDR3 DNA: TGTGCCAGCACCTCACACGGACTAGCGGGGGGCCAAGAGACCCAGTACTTC; CDR3 protein: CASTSHGLAGGQETQYF
clone size: .; J gene: TRBJ1-5; D gene: .; V gene: TRBV10-2; CDR3 DNA: TGCGCCAGCAGTGCAGCAGGGAATCAGCCCCAGCATTTT; CDR3 protein: CASSAAGNQPQHF
clone size: .; J gene: TRBJ1-2; D gene: .; V gene: TRBV5-8; CDR3 DNA: TGTGCCAGCAGCTTGGTGCTGAAGTATGGCTACACCTTC; CDR3 protein: CASSLVLKYGYTF
clone size: .; J gene: TRBJ2-3; D gene: TRBD1; V gene: TRBV30; CDR3 DNA: TGTGCCTGGAGGACAGGGAGCTACACAGATACGCAGTATTTT; CDR3 protein: CAWRTGSYTDTQYF
clone size: .; J gene: TRBJ2-5; D gene: .; V gene: TRBV6-6; CDR3 DNA: TGTGCCAGCAGTTACTCGGGCGAGGGGACCCAGTACTTC; CDR3 protein: CASSYSGEGTQYF
clone size: .; J gene: TRBJ1-3; D gene: .; V gene: TRBV19; CDR3 DNA: TGTGCCAGTAGTCCGGGACTGGAAGGAAACACCATATATTTT; CDR3 protein: CASSPGLEGNTIYF
clone size: .; J gene: TRBJ1-2; D gene: .; V gene: TRBV14; CDR3 DNA: TGTGCCAGCAGCCAAGTCGACTCCGCTGGCTACACCTTC; CDR3 protein: CASSQVDSAGYTF
clone size: .; J gene: TRBJ2-2; D gene: TRBD2; V gene: TRBV5-1; CDR3 DNA: TGCGCCAGCAGCTTGAGTAGCGGGAGAACCGGGGAGCTGTTTTTT; CDR3 protein: CASSLSSGRTGELFF
clone size: .; J gene: TRBJ2-3; D gene: .; V gene: TRBV7-9; CDR3 DNA: TGTGCCAGCAACCTCCCAAGGGGGAGCACAGATACGCAGTATTTT; CDR3 protein: CASNLPRGSTDTQYF
clone size: .; J gene: TRBJ1-4; D gene: TRBD1; V gene: TRBV5-1; CDR3 DNA: TGCGCCAGCAGCTTGGGGGGACAGCATAATGAAAAACTGTTTTTT; CDR3 protein: CASSLGGQHNEKLFF